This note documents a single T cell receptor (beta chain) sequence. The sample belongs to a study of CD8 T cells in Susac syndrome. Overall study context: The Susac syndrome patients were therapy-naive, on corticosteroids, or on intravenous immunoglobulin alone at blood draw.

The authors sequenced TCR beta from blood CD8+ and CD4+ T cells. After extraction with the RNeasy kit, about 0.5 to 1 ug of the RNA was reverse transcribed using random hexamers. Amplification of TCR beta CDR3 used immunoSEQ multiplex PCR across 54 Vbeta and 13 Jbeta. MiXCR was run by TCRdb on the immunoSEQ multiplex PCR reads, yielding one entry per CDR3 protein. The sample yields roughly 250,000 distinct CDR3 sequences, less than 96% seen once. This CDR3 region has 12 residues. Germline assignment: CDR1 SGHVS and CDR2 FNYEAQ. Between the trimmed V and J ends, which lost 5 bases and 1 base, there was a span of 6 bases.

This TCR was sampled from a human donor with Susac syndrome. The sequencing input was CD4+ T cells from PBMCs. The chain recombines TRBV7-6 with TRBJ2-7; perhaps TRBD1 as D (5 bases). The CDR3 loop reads CASSPGSYEQYF. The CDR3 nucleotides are TGTGCCAGCAGCCCAGGGTCCTACGAGCAGTACTTC.